The T cell receptor beta chain described here comes from a study of CD8+ T cells in alopecia areata. Study-level background: Treatment ran 6 to 18 months, with 6 months of follow-up afterward. Treated patients received severity scores based on the percentage of scalp area affected. General study results and limits: Although TCR sharing was seen in mice, sharing across patients was less clear, possibly for HLA-related reasons.

Noted treatment: oral pan-JAK inhibitor, 5-10 mg twice daily. Sorting of PBMCs yielded the CD4+ and CD8+ T cells. The CDR3 loop spans 12 amino acids. The germline CDR1 and CDR2 sequences are LGHNA and YNFKEQ. V lost 4 bases to trimming and J lost 9 bases, with 10 bases between them. To note about this clone: Its target is unknown.

Extracted from the samples, RNA was reverse transcribed into cDNA to serve as the sequencing template. Generated by immunoSEQ multiplex PCR, the TCRdb table keeps only in-frame clones and is missing some. The sample contains 120,000 or so clones, approximately 60% of which appear only once. This sequence originates from a human donor with alopecia areata. V usage is TRBV4-2 and J usage is TRBJ2-1, with D uncertain. This sample comprised CD4+ T cells sorted from blood, obtained at week 4, from a patient treated with tofacitinib. CDR3 in amino acids: CASSPQLGEQFF. The DNA for the CDR3 is TGTGCCAGCAGCCCCCAGCTCGGTGAGCAGTTCTTC.